This T cell receptor beta chain emerged from a study of memory CD4+ T cells and cytomegalovirus serostatus. In the source study's methods: After removing out-of-frame reads, approximately 2 million distinct TCRbeta sequences remained. The assay was immunoSEQ multiplex PCR, and TCRdb's table has in-frame clones only and misses some. V, J and clone size reflect that table, while D and trimming were determined from the DNA. The sample shows about 25,000 clones, less than 80% of them seen only once. A note on this clone: Its matching antigen is unknown.

Single viable CD3+CD4+CD8-CD45RO+ cells were sorted as the memory CD4+ T cells. Broader study findings: CD4+ memory repertoires contained about two fifths of the roughly 150 reported CMV TCRbeta sequences. Median bootstrapped AUC for CMV status was about 0.96 originally, around 0.91 US-trained.

The TCR comes from an adult in good health and CMV-seronegative. The sequenced sample consisted of memory CD4+ T cells from blood.

The CDR3 reads CASRNRGLQETQYF. CDR3 DNA: TGTGCCAGCCGAAACCGCGGGCTTCAAGAGACCCAGTACTTC. This chain uses TRBV11-2 with TRBJ2-5; D possibly corresponds to TRBD2 (5 bases). This CDR3 contains 14 residues. Germline assignment: CDR1 SGHAT and CDR2 FQNNGV. Trimming removed 8 bases at V and 2 bases at J, with 15 bases between.